These 10 T cell receptor beta chains were sequenced from one sample in a study of cytomegalovirus exposure and HLA in healthy donors. In the PCR, 60 Vbeta and 13 Jbeta primers were used. Some clones are missing from TCRdb's copy, which holds only in-frame ones; the method was immunoSEQ multiplex PCR. The table shows roughly 55,000 clones, with 55% to 75% occurring only once. Sequences were obtained from PBMCs. The receptors were sampled from a man between 35 and 55 years old in good health and CMV-seropositive.

The chain is built from TRBV6-5 and TRBJ2-1; possible D gene TRBD2, 6 bases. The V end was cut by 8 bases, the J end by 4 bases, with 12 bases between. This CDR3 has 13 amino acids. CDR1 is MNHEY, CDR2 SVGAGI, per germline. The CDR3 spells CASRGTLYNEQFF. CDR3 DNA sequence: TGTGCCAGCCGGGGGACCCTGTACAATGAGCAGTTCTTC.

The rearrangement links TRBV27 to TRBJ1-1, with D possibly being TRBD1 (6 bases). V was trimmed by 8 bases and J by 5 bases, leaving 18 bases between them. Germline V gene lookup returns CDR1 MNHEY and CDR2 SMNVEV (reference sequence). CDR3 length: 14 residues. This CDR3 is CASGGGASVTEAFF. In nucleotides, the CDR3 is TGTGCCAGCGGCGGGGGGGCCTCGGTAACTGAAGCTTTCTTT.

The chain is built from TRBV9 and TRBJ2-1, with 7 bases matching TRBD1. Germline assignment: CDR1 SGDLS and CDR2 YYNGEE. The CDR3 has 16 residues. V lost 3 bases, J lost 4 bases, and 10 bases stayed unmatched. The CDR3 is CASSARDRRTYNEQFF. In DNA, the CDR3 is TGTGCCAGCAGCGCCAGGGACAGAAGGACTTACAATGAGCAGTTCTTC.

This rearrangement joins TRBV4-1 to TRBJ1-1; TRBD1 matches at 8 bases. The junction had 7 bases not matched to a gene; V was cut back by 0 bases and J by 10 bases. This CDR3 region has 14 residues. Germline V CDR1 and CDR2: MGHRA, YSYEKL. Written as DNA, the CDR3 is TGCGCCAGCAGCCAAGATCTGGACAGGGACGTAGCTTTCTTT. This sequence encodes CASSQDLDRDVAFF.

The chain's CDR3 is CASSFLTSGGTTDTQYF. CDR3 nucleotide sequence: TGCGCCAGCAGCTTTTTGACTAGCGGGGGGACTACAGATACGCAGTATTTT. The chain recombines TRBV5-1 with TRBJ2-3, with 13 bases identical to TRBD2. The CDR3 is made up of 17 amino acids. With 2 bases clipped from V and 3 bases from J, the junction kept 6 bases outside the gene matches. Germline CDR1 and CDR2: SGHRS and YFSETQ.

The V and J genes are TRBV6-6 and TRBJ1-2; D might be TRBD1 (5 bases). V lost 6 bases and J 0 bases, leaving 8 bases between the germline ends. The CDR3 contains 13 residues. Germline V gene data show CDR1 as MNHNY and CDR2 as SVGAGI (reference sequence). The CDR3 is CASRTATNYGYTF. The CDR3 DNA is TGTGCCAGCAGGACAGCGACTAACTATGGCTACACCTTC.

The chain combines TRBV6-1 with TRBJ1-1; D might be TRBD1 (6 bases). CDR1 is MNHNS, CDR2 SASEGT, per germline. V was trimmed by 3 bases and J by 1 base, leaving 15 bases between them. The CDR3 is made up of 16 amino acids. The CDR3: CASSDRRQAQNTEAFF. CDR3 in DNA: TGTGCCAGCAGTGACCGTAGACAGGCTCAGAACACTGAAGCTTTCTTT.

This clone appeared a few times. This chain connects TRBV7-6 to TRBJ1-6, with unresolved D. Germline CDR1 SGHVS, CDR2 FNYEAQ. CDR3 length: 15 residues. Trimming removed 2 bases from V and 7 bases from J, with 12 bases in between. The CDR3 reads CASSLTTAVNSPLHF. The CDR3 nucleotides read TGTGCCAGCAGCTTAACCACTGCCGTCAATTCACCCCTCCACTTT.

This clone was seen a single time. V and J are TRBV7-2 and TRBJ1-5, with D maybe TRBD1 (5 bases). The germline gives CDR1 SGHTA, CDR2 FQGNSA. The germline V and J ends were trimmed by 5 bases and 3 bases, with 14 bases remaining between them. The CDR3 covers 15 residues. For the CDR3, the DNA is TGTGCCAGCAGCGGGGCAGGGAATTACAATCAGCCCCAGCATTTT. As protein: CASSGAGNYNQPQHF.

The rearrangement joins TRBV5-6 to TRBJ1-1; D is undetermined. V was cut by 1 base and J by 7 bases, with 11 bases left in between. The CDR3 extends over 13 amino acids. CDR1 and CDR2 from the germline V gene are SGHDT and YYEEEE. The CDR3 nucleotides are TGTGCCAGCAGCTTGCTCCGTTCTAATGAAGCTTTCTTT. Translation gives CASSLLRSNEAFF.